This T cell receptor beta chain came from a study of blood T cell repertoires in COVID-19. CDR1 LGHDT and CDR2 YNNKEL come from the germline V gene (reference sequence). The V gene end was trimmed by 0 bases and the J gene end by 2 bases; junction bases not matched to a gene: 6. This CDR3 has 19 residues. Sequencing used immunoSEQ multiplex PCR; TCRdb keeps in-frame clones, though not all of them. Of over 150,000 clones in the sample, 60% to 80% were seen once. The specimen was peripheral blood. The chain couples TRBV3-1 (or the pseudogene TRBV3-2) to TRBJ2-6, with TRBD1 identical over 11 bases. This clonotype was sampled from a woman aged 65 to 85 with acute or convalescent COVID-19. The CDR3 bases are TGTGCCAGCAGCCAAGATGGGACAGGGGGTAGCGCTGGGGCCAACGTCCTGACTTTC. This gives the protein CASSQDGTGGSAGANVLTF.